The text below deals with one T cell receptor beta chain. The CDR3 consists of 13 residues. Germline CDR1 is SGHNT and CDR2 is YENEEA. V was pared by 1 base and J by 10 bases, with 13 bases between. Assay: immunoSEQ multiplex PCR; the TCRdb copy retains only in-frame clones and omits some. Of about 200,000 clones in the sample, 90% to 95% are singletons; the top ten hold nearly 3.5%. This sample is part of a study of T cell responses to AZD1222 COVID-19 vaccine. The sequence derives from an adult who received the AZD1222 COVID-19 vaccine. The gene calls are TRBV11-3 and TRBJ1-1; D is uncertain. The specimen was peripheral blood, collected 28 days after the second AZD1222 dose. CDR3: CASSLGAGRPAFF. CDR3 bases: TGTGCCAGCAGCTTAGGGGCAGGCAGGCCAGCTTTCTTT.